This TCR beta chain was sequenced during a study of radiation and T cells in renal cell carcinoma. Libraries were prepared by immunoSEQ multiplex PCR; TCRdb keeps only in-frame clonotypes and omits some of them. Of about 49,000 clones listed, 80% are singletons. The CDR3 is 13 amino acids. Germline assignment: CDR1 SGHNT and CDR2 YYREEE (reference sequence). Study-wide results and caveats: In blood, top tumor clones expanded by 2 weeks, shrinking by 4.

Time point: blood 2 weeks post-SBRT. Treatment: 15 Gy SBRT to primary tumor, nephrectomy 4 weeks later. Comments on this clone: Its specificity is unknown.

The chain couples TRBV5-4 to TRBJ2-5; perhaps TRBD1 as D (5 bases). The DNA matches TRBJ2-7 better at its end, which makes the J call doubtful. The sequence derives from a woman aged 70-85 years with renal cell carcinoma. The sample consisted of blood, taken from a patient whose treatment included radiotherapy and nephrectomy. Written as DNA, the CDR3 is TGTGCCAGCAGCCGGCAGGGCTCCTACGAGCAGTACTTC. Protein product: CASSRQGSYEQYF.